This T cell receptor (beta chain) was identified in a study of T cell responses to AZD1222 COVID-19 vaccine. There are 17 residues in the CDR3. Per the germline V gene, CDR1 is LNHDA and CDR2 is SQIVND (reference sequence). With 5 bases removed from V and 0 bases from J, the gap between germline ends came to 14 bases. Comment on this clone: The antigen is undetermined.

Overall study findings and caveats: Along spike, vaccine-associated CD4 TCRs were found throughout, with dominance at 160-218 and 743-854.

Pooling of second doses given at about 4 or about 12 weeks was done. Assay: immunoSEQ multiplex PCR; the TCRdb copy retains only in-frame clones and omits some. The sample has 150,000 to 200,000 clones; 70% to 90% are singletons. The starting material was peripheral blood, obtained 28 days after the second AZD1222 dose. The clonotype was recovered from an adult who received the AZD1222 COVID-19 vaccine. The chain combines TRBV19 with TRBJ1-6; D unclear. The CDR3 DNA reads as TGTGCCAGTAGTCCCGAAGCGTTGAGCTCCTATAATTCACCCCTCCACTTT. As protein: CASSPEALSSYNSPLHF.